These T cell receptor beta chains were read from a single sample in a study of PD-L1 blockade in urothelial cancer. Sequenced by immunoSEQ multiplex PCR; TCRdb stores in-frame clones only, minus some. The top ten hold roughly 10% of the sample, which has about 48,000 clones, around 86% seen once. This specimen was PBMCs, taken around atezolizumab (anti-PD-L1) treatment. The receptors here all came from a man in his 60s with urothelial cancer. The CDR3 runs from the conserved cysteine through the conserved F or W. Fields, in order: CDR3 length, V gene, clone size, J gene, D gene, CDR3 DNA, CDR3 protein. The D gene is left open where the match is weak. Where a row states a size, it is once, few, many or the class of an expanded clone; other rows omit it.

length: 12
V: TRBV5-4
size: NA
J: TRBJ1-1
D: NA
DNA: TGTGCCAGCAGCTGGGGAGAGGAGGAAGCTTTCTTT
CDR3: CASSWGEEEAFF

length: 14
V: TRBV6-5
size: once
J: TRBJ1-2
D: TRBD1
DNA: TGTGCCAGCAGGGTCGGGACAGGGAGGTATGGCTACACCTTC
CDR3: CASRVGTGRYGYTF

length: 14
V: TRBV5-1
size: NA
J: TRBJ2-3
D: NA
DNA: TGCGCCAGCAGCGGGGGCCTAATCACAGATACGCAGTATTTT
CDR3: CASSGGLITDTQYF

length: 14
V: TRBV2
size: NA
J: TRBJ1-4
D: NA
DNA: TGTGCCAGCACTGTCGCCGGGGGAGGGGAAAAACTGTTTTTT
CDR3: CASTVAGGGEKLFF

length: 13
V: TRBV6-1
size: NA
J: TRBJ1-5
D: TRBD1
DNA: TGTGCCAGTAATCGGGACAGGGTTCAGCCCCAGCATTTT
CDR3: CASNRDRVQPQHF

length: 16
V: TRBV10-3
size: few
J: TRBJ1-1
D: TRBD1
DNA: TGTGCCATCAAGGCCTCGACAGGAACAGGGGACACTGAAGCTTTCTTT
CDR3: CAIKASTGTGDTEAFF

length: 15
V: TRBV7-3
size: NA
J: TRBJ2-2
D: TRBD1
DNA: TGTGCCAGCAGCCGGGACAGGGGGAGCACCGGGGAGCTGTTTTTT
CDR3: CASSRDRGSTGELFF

length: 16
V: TRBV28
size: NA
J: TRBJ2-3
D: NA
DNA: TGTGCCAGCAGTTTATGGGCGGGGCCTCGCACAGATACGCAGTATTTT
CDR3: CASSLWAGPRTDTQYF

length: 15
V: TRBV14
size: NA
J: TRBJ2-7
D: NA
DNA: TGTGCCAGCAGCCAAGGGACACGTAGCTCCTACGAGCAGTACTTC
CDR3: CASSQGTRSSYEQYF

length: 15
V: TRBV28
size: NA
J: TRBJ2-1
D: TRBD1
DNA: TGTGCCAGCAGTTTAAAGGCCAGGGGGAACGATGAGCAGTTCTTC
CDR3: CASSLKARGNDEQFF

length: 13
V: TRBV10-1
size: NA
J: TRBJ1-1
D: TRBD1
DNA: TGCGCCAGCAGGACAGGGGCGGGAACTGAAGCTTTCTTT
CDR3: CASRTGAGTEAFF

length: 12
V: TRBV5-1
size: NA
J: TRBJ2-5
D: NA
DNA: TGCGCCAGCAGCTTAGGGGAAGAGACCCAGTACTTC
CDR3: CASSLGEETQYF

length: 15
V: TRBV5-1
size: NA
J: TRBJ2-7
D: NA
DNA: TGCGCCAGCAGTCTTACCAGGGGCACAGGACACGAGCAGTACTTC
CDR3: CASSLTRGTGHEQYF

length: 14
V: TRBV25-1
size: NA
J: TRBJ1-2
D: TRBD1
DNA: TGTGCCAGCAGAGAACAGGGGGCGGGCTATGGCTACACCTTC
CDR3: CASREQGAGYGYTF

length: 15
V: TRBV5-8
size: NA
J: TRBJ2-7
D: NA
DNA: TGTGCCAGCAGCTTGACGAGACTGTCCTCCTACGAGCAGTACTTC
CDR3: CASSLTRLSSYEQYF

length: 13
V: TRBV7-8
size: NA
J: TRBJ2-7
D: TRBD2
DNA: TGTGCCAGCACCCGGGGGGACGGCTACGAGCAGTACTTC
CDR3: CASTRGDGYEQYF

length: 16
V: TRBV7-8
size: once
J: TRBJ1-4
D: NA
DNA: TGTGCCAGCAGCCCAATGGCCGGGATGATAAATGAAAAACTGTTTTTT
CDR3: CASSPMAGMINEKLFF

length: 13
V: TRBV15
size: NA
J: TRBJ1-1
D: NA
DNA: TGTGCCACCCTGAAGAGGGTGGACACTGAAGCTTTCTTT
CDR3: CATLKRVDTEAFF

length: 14
V: TRBV29-1
size: NA
J: TRBJ1-2
D: TRBD1
DNA: TGCAGCGTAAACCCCACAGGGGTTCGGTATGGCTACACCTTC
CDR3: CSVNPTGVRYGYTF

length: 17
V: TRBV5-1
size: NA
J: TRBJ2-3
D: TRBD2
DNA: TGCGCCAGCAGATCTAGCGGGCGGCCGAGTGGCACAGATACGCAGTATTTT
CDR3: CASRSSGRPSGTDTQYF

length: 17
V: TRBV5-4
size: NA
J: TRBJ1-3
D: NA
DNA: TGTGCCAGCAGCCTAGACCTGGACTCCCGCTCTGGAAACACCATATATTTT
CDR3: CASSLDLDSRSGNTIYF

length: 13
V: TRBV5-4
size: NA
J: TRBJ1-2
D: NA
DNA: TGTGCCAGCCAGAAGGGAGTTAACTATGGCTACACCTTC
CDR3: CASQKGVNYGYTF

length: 14
V: TRBV29-1
size: NA
J: TRBJ2-1
D: TRBD2
DNA: TGCAGCGTCGGGCTAGCGGCACACTACAATGAGCAGTTCTTC
CDR3: CSVGLAAHYNEQFF

length: 15
V: TRBV6-6
size: NA
J: TRBJ2-7
D: NA
DNA: TGTGCCAGCAGCCCCCTTACAGGGTCCGGCTACGAGCAGTACTTC
CDR3: CASSPLTGSGYEQYF

length: 15
V: TRBV10-3
size: NA
J: TRBJ2-7
D: TRBD2
DNA: TGTGCCATCAGTGACCTTGGACTAGCGGGGGTCGAGCAGTACTTC
CDR3: CAISDLGLAGVEQYF

length: 15
V: TRBV5-4
size: NA
J: TRBJ2-1
D: TRBD1
DNA: TGTGCCAGCAGTCCCGGGACAGGGGGTACAACGGAGCAGTTCTTC
CDR3: CASSPGTGGTTEQFF

length: 15
V: TRBV9
size: NA
J: TRBJ2-7
D: TRBD2
DNA: TGTGCCAGCAGCCCGGGACTAGCGGTTACCTACGAGCAGTACTTC
CDR3: CASSPGLAVTYEQYF

length: 16
V: TRBV4-1
size: NA
J: TRBJ1-2
D: NA
DNA: TGCGCCAGCAGCCAAGATTTTCGGGGTGGGAGCTATGGCTACACCTTC
CDR3: CASSQDFRGGSYGYTF

length: 15
V: TRBV23-1
size: NA
J: TRBJ1-1
D: NA
DNA: TGCGCCAGCAGTCACCCCGACCCCGACCGGGAGAAAGCTTTCTTT
CDR3: CASSHPDPDREKAFF

length: 12
V: TRBV10-2
size: NA
J: TRBJ1-1
D: NA
DNA: TGCGCCAGCAGCAGGGAGAACACTGAAGCTTTCTTT
CDR3: CASSRENTEAFF

length: 15
V: TRBV5-1
size: NA
J: TRBJ2-7
D: TRBD2
DNA: TGCGCCAGCTCCGAGGGAGCGGGGGGGCGATACGAGCAGTACTTC
CDR3: CASSEGAGGRYEQYF

length: 15
V: TRBV11-2
size: NA
J: TRBJ1-4
D: TRBD1
DNA: TGTGCCAGCAGCCCAACAGGGGTAGCTAATGAAAAACTGTTTTTT
CDR3: CASSPTGVANEKLFF

length: 15
V: TRBV6-1
size: NA
J: TRBJ2-4
D: TRBD1
DNA: TGTGCCAGCAGTGCTGCCGGGACAGGCAAAAACATTCAGTACTTC
CDR3: CASSAAGTGKNIQYF

length: 16
V: TRBV25-1
size: NA
J: TRBJ1-6
D: TRBD1
DNA: TGTGCCAGCAGTGAGCGCTTCGGGACAGTTAATTCACCCCTCCACTTT
CDR3: CASSERFGTVNSPLHF

length: 16
V: TRBV5-1
size: once
J: TRBJ2-1
D: NA
DNA: TGCGCCAGCAGCTTGGTGGGGGGACTGACCTACAATGAGCAGTTCTTC
CDR3: CASSLVGGLTYNEQFF

length: 13
V: TRBV7-6
size: NA
J: TRBJ1-1
D: NA
DNA: TGTGCCAGCAGCTTAGCCGGGGGAGGTGAAGCTTTCTTT
CDR3: CASSLAGGGEAFF

length: 16
V: TRBV28
size: NA
J: TRBJ1-6
D: TRBD1
DNA: TGTGCCAGCAGGGGAGCGAAGACAGGGGATAATTCACCCCTCCACTTT
CDR3: CASRGAKTGDNSPLHF

length: 15
V: TRBV4-2
size: NA
J: TRBJ2-1
D: TRBD2
DNA: TGTGCCAGCAGCCAATTAGCGGGGGGGCGGGATGAGCAGTTCTTC
CDR3: CASSQLAGGRDEQFF

length: 14
V: TRBV9
size: NA
J: TRBJ1-1
D: TRBD1
DNA: TGTGCCAGCAGCGGGACAGGGTATGACACTGAAGCTTTCTTT
CDR3: CASSGTGYDTEAFF

length: 16
V: TRBV7-2
size: NA
J: TRBJ2-1
D: TRBD2
DNA: TGTGCCAGCGAGCGTTTTATCGGGGGGGGGAACAATGAGCAGTTCTTC
CDR3: CASERFIGGGNNEQFF

length: 15
V: TRBV5-1
size: NA
J: TRBJ2-7
D: TRBD2
DNA: TGCGCCAGCAGCTTGCAGCGGGGGGCAGCGTACGAGCAGTACTTC
CDR3: CASSLQRGAAYEQYF

length: 11
V: TRBV5-8
size: NA
J: TRBJ2-7
D: NA
DNA: TGTGCCAGCAGCTTCACCTACGAGCAGTACTTC
CDR3: CASSFTYEQYF

length: 14
V: TRBV14
size: NA
J: TRBJ1-2
D: TRBD1
DNA: TGTGCCAGCAGCCAAGAACAGGGGAACTATGGCTACACCTTC
CDR3: CASSQEQGNYGYTF

length: 16
V: TRBV5-1
size: NA
J: TRBJ2-7
D: TRBD2
DNA: TGCGCCAGCAGCTTGGGGTGGGCTAGCGGAAACTACGAGCAGTACTTC
CDR3: CASSLGWASGNYEQYF

length: 18
V: TRBV6-1
size: once
J: TRBJ1-1
D: TRBD1
DNA: TGTGCCAGCAGTGCAGGGTTAAGACAGGGGGGTTGGAACACTGAAGCTTTCTTT
CDR3: CASSAGLRQGGWNTEAFF

length: 14
V: TRBV6-5
size: few
J: TRBJ2-1
D: TRBD1
DNA: TGTGCCAGCAGTTACGAGACAGGGGGGTATGAGCAGTTCTTC
CDR3: CASSYETGGYEQFF

length: 15
V: TRBV2
size: NA
J: TRBJ2-4
D: NA
DNA: TGTGCCAGCAGTAAAGGTGGGGACATCCAAAACATTCAGTACTTC
CDR3: CASSKGGDIQNIQYF

length: 14
V: TRBV7-9
size: NA
J: TRBJ1-3
D: NA
DNA: TGTGCCAGCAGCTTGGGAGGTTTAGGAAACACCATATATTTT
CDR3: CASSLGGLGNTIYF

length: 13
V: TRBV27
size: NA
J: TRBJ2-7
D: NA
DNA: TGTGCCAGCAGTTTAACGGAATTGAGCGGGCAGTACTTC
CDR3: CASSLTELSGQYF

length: 15
V: TRBV19
size: NA
J: TRBJ2-3
D: TRBD1
DNA: TGTGCCACGCAAGACCGGGACAGAAGCACAGATACGCAGTATTTT
CDR3: CATQDRDRSTDTQYF

length: 17
V: TRBV7-8
size: once
J: TRBJ1-5
D: TRBD1
DNA: TGTGCCAGCAGCTTAGGACAGGGGTGGGTAAGCAATCAGCCCCAGCATTTT
CDR3: CASSLGQGWVSNQPQHF

length: 16
V: TRBV2
size: once
J: TRBJ2-1
D: NA
DNA: TGTGCCAGCAGTGAAGTGGGGGGTCTCTCCTACAATGAGCAGTTCTTC
CDR3: CASSEVGGLSYNEQFF

length: 17
V: TRBV5-1
size: NA
J: TRBJ2-1
D: TRBD2
DNA: TGCGCCAGCAGCTTGGGACTTAGCGGGGCCTCCTACAATGAGCAGTTCTTC
CDR3: CASSLGLSGASYNEQFF

length: 16
V: TRBV4-3
size: NA
J: TRBJ2-7
D: NA
DNA: TGCGCCAGCAGCCAAGATTCCGGGGGTGGCTCCTACGAGCAGTACTTC
CDR3: CASSQDSGGGSYEQYF